The next 10 T cell receptor beta chains were all read from a single sample in a study of cytomegalovirus exposure and HLA in healthy donors. TCRdb's copy holds only in-frame clones and misses some; the assay was immunoSEQ multiplex PCR. Of 150,000 to 200,000 clones listed, 85% are singletons. The sequenced sample was PBMCs. The receptor set was obtained from a man aged 18 to 29 in good health and CMV-seropositive.

A remark on this clone: The sample contains more than one DNA sequence encoding this CDR3. This chain connects TRBV30 to TRBJ2-2; TRBD1 agrees at 7 bases. V was clipped by 4 bases and J by 5 bases; unmatched bases: 1. Germline CDR1 reads GTSNPN; CDR2 reads SVGIG (reference sequence). This CDR3 contains 12 residues. This chain's CDR3 is CAWNRGTGELFF. In DNA form, the CDR3 reads TGTGCCTGGAACAGGGGAACCGGGGAGCTGTTTTTT.

The V and J genes are TRBV27 and TRBJ1-2, with D possibly being TRBD1 (6 bases). V was pared by 0 bases and J by 4 bases, with 18 bases between. The CDR3 contains 17 residues. Germline V gene data show CDR1 as MNHEY and CDR2 as SMNVEV (reference sequence). CDR3 in amino acids: CASSLSGVSSGVYGYTF. The CDR3 DNA follows: TGTGCCAGCAGTTTATCGGGCGTATCCTCAGGGGTCTATGGCTACACCTTC.

The gene calls are TRBV13 and TRBJ2-5; 7 nucleotides agree with TRBD1. Germline CDR1 and CDR2: PRHDT and FYEKMQ (reference sequence). Trimming removed 4 bases from V and 5 bases from J; junction bases left unmatched: 7. The CDR3 consists of 14 residues. This chain's CDR3 is CASSSGQTGETQYF. As DNA, the CDR3 is TGTGCCAGCAGCTCGGGACAGACGGGCGAGACCCAGTACTTC.

V is TRBV28 and J is TRBJ1-6; D unresolved. CDR3 length: 14 residues. Germline CDR1 and CDR2: MDHEN and SYDVKM. V lost 2 bases, J lost 10 bases, and 12 bases lay in between. For the CDR3, the DNA is TGTGCCAGCAGTTTAGGAGGACGTGACTCACCCCTCCACTTT. Protein product: CASSLGGRDSPLHF.

V gene TRBV5-6 combines with J gene TRBJ1-6; D remains unclear. This CDR3 is 13 amino acids long. Trimming pared 0 bases from V and 13 bases from J, leaving 11 bases between. Germline V gene sequence: CDR1 SGHDT, CDR2 YYEEEE. The CDR3 protein is CASSLGTHSPLHF. CDR3 coding DNA: TGTGCCAGCAGCTTGGGAACGCACTCGCCCCTCCACTTT.

The chain recombines TRBV15 with TRBJ2-1; D is possibly TRBD2 (7 bases). V was shortened by 4 bases and J by 12 bases, with 16 bases between the two germline ends. Germline V gene lookup returns CDR1 LNHNV and CDR2 YYDKDF (reference sequence). The CDR3 totals 13 residues. CDR3 sequence (DNA): TGTGCCACCAGCATTGGGGGGCGGGGGCGGCAGTTCTTC. Translation: CATSIGGRGRQFF. The full variable domain, in which reference TRBV15 and TRBJ2-1 provide the parts outside the CDR3, is DAMVIQNPRYQVTQFGKPVTLSCSQTLNHNVMYWYQQKSSQAPKLLFHYYDKDFNNEADTPDNFQSRRPNTSFCFLDIRSPGLGDTAMYLCATSIGGRGRQFFGPGTRLTVL.

This chain joins TRBV5-1 and TRBJ1-5; TRBD1 is a possible D gene (5 bases). The CDR3 extends over 15 amino acids. Germline V lookup: CDR1 SGHRS, CDR2 YFSETQ. Trimming removed 2 bases at V and 3 bases at J, with 12 bases between. The CDR3 spells CASSFGGTDNQPQHF. Written as DNA, the CDR3 is TGCGCCAGCAGCTTCGGGGGAACAGACAATCAGCCCCAGCATTTT. The full variable domain, its missing parts supplied by reference TRBV5-1 and TRBJ1-5, is KAGVTQTPRYLIKTRGQQVTLSCSPISGHRSVSWYQQTPGQGLQFLFEYFSETQRNKGNFPGRFSGRQFSNSRSEMNVSTLELGDSALYLCASSFGGTDNQPQHFGDGTRLSIL.

Only a few counts were recorded for this clone. The CDR3 loop reads CASSSTGGGWNSPLHF. The CDR3 bases are TGTGCCAGCAGTTCCACAGGGGGCGGGTGGAATTCACCCCTCCACTTT. The genes are TRBV28 and TRBJ1-6, with 9 bases matching TRBD1. In germline, CDR1 is MDHEN, CDR2 SYDVKM. There are 16 residues in the CDR3. V was pared by 4 bases and J by 7 bases, with 8 bases of the junction left unmatched.

This chain joins TRBV2 and TRBJ2-3; 10 nucleotides line up with TRBD1. V lost 3 bases to trimming and J lost 13 bases; unmatched junction nucleotides: 7. The CDR3 totals 13 residues. Germline V CDR1 and CDR2: SNHLY, FYNNEI. The DNA for the CDR3 is TGTGCCAGCAGTGACCCCCGGGACAGGGGCAAGTATTTT. The encoded protein is CASSDPRDRGKYF.

J is TRBJ2-1 and V is TRBV7-3; maybe TRBD2 (7 bases). Trimming shortened V by 6 bases and J by 0 bases, and 12 bases separated the two germline ends. Germline loops: CDR1 SGHTA, CDR2 FQGTGA. This CDR3 is 15 amino acids long. CDR3 in DNA: TGTGCCAGCAGGGGGGGCGGGGGCTCCTACAATGAGCAGTTCTTC. As protein: CASRGGGGSYNEQFF.